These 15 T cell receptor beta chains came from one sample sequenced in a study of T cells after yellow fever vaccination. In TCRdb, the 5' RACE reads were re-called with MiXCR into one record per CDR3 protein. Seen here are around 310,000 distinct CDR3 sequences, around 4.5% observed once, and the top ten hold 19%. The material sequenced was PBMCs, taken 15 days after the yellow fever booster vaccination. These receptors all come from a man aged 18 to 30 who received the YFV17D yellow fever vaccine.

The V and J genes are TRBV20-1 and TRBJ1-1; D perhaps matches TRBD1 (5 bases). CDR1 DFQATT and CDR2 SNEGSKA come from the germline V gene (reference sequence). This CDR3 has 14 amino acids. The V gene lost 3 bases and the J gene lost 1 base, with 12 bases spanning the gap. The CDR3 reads CSASRRQSNTEAFF. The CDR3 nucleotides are TGCAGTGCTAGCCGGAGACAGTCGAACACTGAAGCTTTCTTT.

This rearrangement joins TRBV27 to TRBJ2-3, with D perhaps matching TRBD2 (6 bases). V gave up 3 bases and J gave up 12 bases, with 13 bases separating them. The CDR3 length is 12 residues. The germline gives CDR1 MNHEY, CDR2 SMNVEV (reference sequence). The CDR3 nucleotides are TGTGCCAGCAGTTTTTCCGGACTACGACAGTATTTT. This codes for CASSFSGLRQYF.

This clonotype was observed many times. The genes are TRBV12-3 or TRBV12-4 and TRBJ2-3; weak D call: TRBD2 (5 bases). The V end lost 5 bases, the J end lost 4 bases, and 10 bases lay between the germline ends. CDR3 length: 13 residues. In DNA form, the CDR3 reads TGTGCCAGCAGTACACACGGGGCAGATACGCAGTATTTT. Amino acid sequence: CASSTHGADTQYF.

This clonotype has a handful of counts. The CDR3 protein is CASSPSGHNNEQFF. The CDR3, as DNA: TGTGCCAGCAGCCCTTCCGGACACAACAATGAGCAGTTCTTC. The chain couples TRBV6-2 or TRBV6-3 to TRBJ2-1; perhaps TRBD1 as D (5 bases). This CDR3 is 14 amino acids long. Per the germline V gene, CDR1 is MNHEY and CDR2 is SVGEGT. Trimming took 6 bases from V and 5 from J, leaving 14 bases between them.

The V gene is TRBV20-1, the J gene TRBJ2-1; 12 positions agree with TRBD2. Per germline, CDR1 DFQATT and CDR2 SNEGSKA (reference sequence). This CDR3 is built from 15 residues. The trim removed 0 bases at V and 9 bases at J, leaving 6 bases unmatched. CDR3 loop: CSARDPTSGGTEQFF. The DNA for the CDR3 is TGCAGTGCTAGAGACCCCACTAGCGGGGGGACTGAGCAGTTCTTC.

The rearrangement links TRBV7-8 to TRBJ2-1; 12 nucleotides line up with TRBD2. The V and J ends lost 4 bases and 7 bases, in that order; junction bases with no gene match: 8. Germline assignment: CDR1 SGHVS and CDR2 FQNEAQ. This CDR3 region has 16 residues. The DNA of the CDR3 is TGTGCCAGCAGCTGGTTAACTAGCGGGGGGTTGAATGAGCAGTTCTTC. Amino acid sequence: CASSWLTSGGLNEQFF.

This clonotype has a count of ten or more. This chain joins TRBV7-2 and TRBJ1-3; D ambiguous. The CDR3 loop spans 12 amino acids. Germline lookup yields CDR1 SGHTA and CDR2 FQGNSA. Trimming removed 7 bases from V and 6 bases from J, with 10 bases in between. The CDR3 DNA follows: TGTGCCAGCACCCCAGGCCAAAACACCATATATTTT. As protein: CASTPGQNTIYF. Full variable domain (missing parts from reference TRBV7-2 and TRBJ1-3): GAGVSQSPSNKVTEKGKDVELRCDPISGHTALYWYRQSLGQGLEFLIYFQGNSAPDKSGLPSDRFSAERTGGSVSTLTIQRTQQEDSAVYLCASTPGQNTIYFGEGSWLTVV.

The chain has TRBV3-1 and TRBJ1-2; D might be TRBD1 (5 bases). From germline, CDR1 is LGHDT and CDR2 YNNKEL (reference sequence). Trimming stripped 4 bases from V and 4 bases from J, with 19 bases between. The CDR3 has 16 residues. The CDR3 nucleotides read TGTGCCAGCAGCCGGGATGGGACGGCCTGGATCTATGGCTACACCTTC. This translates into CASSRDGTAWIYGYTF.

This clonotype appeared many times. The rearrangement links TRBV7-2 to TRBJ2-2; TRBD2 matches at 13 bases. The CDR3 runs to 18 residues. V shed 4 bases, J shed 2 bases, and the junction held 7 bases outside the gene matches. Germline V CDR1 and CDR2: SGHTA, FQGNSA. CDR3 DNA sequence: TGTGCCAGCAGCTCCACGGGACTAGCGGGGCCCAACACCGGGGAGCTGTTTTTT. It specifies CASSSTGLAGPNTGELFF. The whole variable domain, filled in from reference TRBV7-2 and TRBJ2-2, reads GAGVSQSPSNKVTEKGKDVELRCDPISGHTALYWYRQSLGQGLEFLIYFQGNSAPDKSGLPSDRFSAERTGGSVSTLTIQRTQQEDSAVYLCASSSTGLAGPNTGELFFGEGSRLTVL.

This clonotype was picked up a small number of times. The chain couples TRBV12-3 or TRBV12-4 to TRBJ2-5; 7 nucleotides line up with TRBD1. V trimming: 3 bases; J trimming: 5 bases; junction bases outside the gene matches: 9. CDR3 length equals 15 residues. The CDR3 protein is CASSFGQGVVETQYF. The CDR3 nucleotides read TGTGCCAGCAGTTTCGGCCAGGGGGTCGTGGAGACCCAGTACTTC.

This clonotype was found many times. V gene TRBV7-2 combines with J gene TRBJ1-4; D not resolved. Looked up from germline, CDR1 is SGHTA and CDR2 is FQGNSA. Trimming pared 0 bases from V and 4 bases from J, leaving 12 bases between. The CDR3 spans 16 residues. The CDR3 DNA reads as TGTGCCAGCAGCTTAGCGCTTCGACGGAATAATGAAAAACTGTTTTTT. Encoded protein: CASSLALRRNNEKLFF.

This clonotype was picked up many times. CDR3 bases: TGTGCCAGCAGACCTTCCGGGACAGGGGGCTCCTACGAGCAGTACGTC. The encoded protein is CASRPSGTGGSYEQYV. V is TRBV6-5 and J is TRBJ2-7, with 11 bases matching TRBD1. The CDR3 consists of 16 residues. Germline lookup yields CDR1 MNHEY and CDR2 SVGAGI. With 6 bases clipped from V and 0 bases from J, the junction kept 7 bases outside the gene matches.

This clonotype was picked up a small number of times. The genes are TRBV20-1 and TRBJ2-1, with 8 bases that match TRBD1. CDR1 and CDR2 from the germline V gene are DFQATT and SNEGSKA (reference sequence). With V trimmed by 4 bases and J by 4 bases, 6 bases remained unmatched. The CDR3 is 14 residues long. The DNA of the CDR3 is TGCAGTGCTAACCCGACAGGGGCATACAATGAGCAGTTCTTC. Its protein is CSANPTGAYNEQFF.

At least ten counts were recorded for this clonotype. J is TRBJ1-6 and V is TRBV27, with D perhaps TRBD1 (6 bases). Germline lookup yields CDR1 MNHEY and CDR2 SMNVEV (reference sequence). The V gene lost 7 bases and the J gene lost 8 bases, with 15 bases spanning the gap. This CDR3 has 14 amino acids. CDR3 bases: TGTGCCAGCACCTCGGGGGCAGAACATTCACCCCTCCACTTT. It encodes CASTSGAEHSPLHF.

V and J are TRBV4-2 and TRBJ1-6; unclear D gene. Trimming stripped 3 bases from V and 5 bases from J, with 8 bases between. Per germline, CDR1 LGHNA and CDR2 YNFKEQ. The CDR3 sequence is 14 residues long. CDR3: CASSQLGDNSPLHF. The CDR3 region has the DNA TGTGCCAGCAGCCAGCTCGGAGATAATTCACCCCTCCACTTT.